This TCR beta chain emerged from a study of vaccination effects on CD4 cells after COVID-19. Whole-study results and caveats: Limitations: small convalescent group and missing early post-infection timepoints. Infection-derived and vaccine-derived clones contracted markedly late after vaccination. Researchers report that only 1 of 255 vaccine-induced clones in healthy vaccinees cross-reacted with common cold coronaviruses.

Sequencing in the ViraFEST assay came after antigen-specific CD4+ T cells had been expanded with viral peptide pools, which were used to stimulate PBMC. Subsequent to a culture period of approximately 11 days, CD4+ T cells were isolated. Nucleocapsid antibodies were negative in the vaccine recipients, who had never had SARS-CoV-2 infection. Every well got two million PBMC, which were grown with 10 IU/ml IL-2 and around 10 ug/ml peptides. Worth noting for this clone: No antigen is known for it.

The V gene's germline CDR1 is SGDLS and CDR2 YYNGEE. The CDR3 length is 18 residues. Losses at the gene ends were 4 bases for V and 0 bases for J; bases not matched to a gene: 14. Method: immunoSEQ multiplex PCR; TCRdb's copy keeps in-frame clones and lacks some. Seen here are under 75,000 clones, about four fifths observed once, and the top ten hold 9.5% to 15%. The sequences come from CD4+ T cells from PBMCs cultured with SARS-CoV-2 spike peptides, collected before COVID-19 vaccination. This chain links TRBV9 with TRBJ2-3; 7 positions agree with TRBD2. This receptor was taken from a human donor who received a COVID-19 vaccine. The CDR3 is CASSPEFGPAGSTDTQYF. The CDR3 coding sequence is TGTGCCAGCAGCCCTGAATTCGGGCCAGCGGGGAGCACAGATACGCAGTATTTT.